These 21 T cell receptor beta chains originate from one sample sequenced in a study of response to subunit inactivated influenza vaccine. TCRdb called the RT-PCR reads again in MiXCR, with one record for every CDR3 protein. The sample has about 780,000 distinct CDR3 sequences, around 18% seen once; the top ten hold approximately 10%. Here the sequenced sample was PBMCs from blood, taken more than 4 days after vaccination. The source is a man aged 50 to 59 who received an inactivated influenza vaccine.

The rearrangement joins TRBV4-3 to TRBJ2-5; TRBD2 is a possible D gene (5 bases). V was cut by 1 base and J by 5 bases, with 11 bases left in between. The germline gives CDR1 LGHNA, CDR2 YSLEER. This CDR3 comprises 14 residues. The CDR3 region has the DNA TGCGCCAGCAGCCAAGGACAACGAGGGGAGACCCAGTACTTC. Translating gives CASSQGQRGETQYF.

This clonotype was picked up a small number of times. The chain carries TRBV24-1 and TRBJ1-5; D not resolved. The germline gives CDR1 KGHDR, CDR2 SFDVKD. V lost 3 bases and J 4 bases, leaving 3 bases between the germline ends. The CDR3 contains 12 residues. CDR3 coding DNA: TGTGCCACCAGTGATACGAATCAGCCCCAGCATTTT. Residues: CATSDTNQPQHF.

The V call is TRBV28, the J call TRBJ1-5; 9 bases are shared with TRBD1. The CDR3 runs 14 residues. The trim removed 5 bases at V and 5 bases at J, leaving 4 bases unmatched. CDR1 is MDHEN, CDR2 SYDVKM, per germline. The CDR3, as DNA: TGTGCCAGCAGTGGGACAGGGCTGTATCAGCCCCAGCATTTT. The encoded protein is CASSGTGLYQPQHF.

This chain links TRBV5-4 with TRBJ1-6; D is uncertain. CDR1 and CDR2 (germline): SGHNT, YYREEE (reference sequence). The CDR3 spans 14 residues. Trimming left V 4 bases short and J 7 bases short, with 12 bases between. The CDR3 is CASSREVGNSPLHF. The DNA for the CDR3 is TGTGCCAGCAGCCGAGAAGTGGGCAATTCACCCCTCCACTTT.

In its sample, this clonotype was seen a few times. This chain connects TRBV20-1 to TRBJ2-7; TRBD1 aligns across 7 bases. The CDR3 is 12 residues long. CDR1 DFQATT and CDR2 SNEGSKA come from the germline V gene (reference sequence). Trimming cost V 6 bases and J 12 bases; bases outside gene matches: 14. CDR3 sequence: CSAAGTALVPYF. The CDR3 bases are TGCAGTGCCGCCGGGACAGCGTTGGTTCCGTACTTC.

This clonotype appeared a few times. The J gene is TRBJ1-5, the V gene TRBV11-2; D is ambiguous. With 0 bases removed from V and 0 bases from J, the gap between germline ends came to 9 bases. CDR1 and CDR2 from the germline V gene are SGHAT and FQNNGV. The CDR3 extends over 16 amino acids. The CDR3 sequence: CASSLDSPYSNQPQHF. Here the CDR3 DNA reads TGTGCCAGCAGCTTAGATTCCCCGTATAGCAATCAGCCCCAGCATTTT.

This clonotype was counted only a few times. The genes are TRBV4-3 and TRBJ1-4, with D possibly matching TRBD1 (5 bases). From germline, CDR1 is LGHNA and CDR2 YSLEER. V was shortened by 0 bases and J by 5 bases, with 10 bases between the two germline ends. The CDR3 spans 15 residues. The DNA for the CDR3 is TGCGCCAGCAGCCAAGATGTTGCAGGGAATGAAAAACTGTTTTTT. It yields the protein CASSQDVAGNEKLFF.

A few counts support this clonotype. This sequence joins TRBV12-3 or TRBV12-4 and TRBJ1-5; 9 bases are a match to TRBD1. V dropped 4 bases and J dropped 4; count of bases not matched to a gene: 8. This CDR3 contains 16 residues. CDR3 loop: CASSYGQGIRNQPQHF. As DNA, the CDR3 is TGTGCCAGCAGTTATGGACAGGGGATAAGAAATCAGCCCCAGCATTTT.

This clonotype appeared a few times. This chain joins TRBV7-2 and TRBJ1-1, with D unclear. CDR1 and CDR2 from the germline V gene are SGHTA and FQGNSA. Trimming shortened V by 5 bases and J by 1 base, and 11 bases separated the two germline ends. The CDR3 extends over 14 amino acids. The CDR3 bases are TGTGCCAGCAGCCCAGATCGTTGGAACACTGAAGCTTTCTTT. This translates into CASSPDRWNTEAFF.

This chain uses TRBV4-3 with TRBJ2-1; D is uncertain. V was pared by 1 base and J by 8 bases, with 9 bases between. The CDR3 has 13 residues. CDR1 and CDR2 (germline): LGHNA, YSLEER. The CDR3 spells CASSQGIGDEQFF. DNA of the CDR3: TGCGCCAGCAGCCAAGGTATTGGGGATGAGCAGTTCTTC.

This rearrangement joins TRBV4-2 to TRBJ2-1, with 11 bases fitting TRBD2. In germline, CDR1 is LGHNA, CDR2 YNFKEQ. V gave up 4 bases and J gave up 5 bases; unmatched junction bases: 7. CDR3 length: 16 amino acids. CDR3 amino acids: CASSRELAGANNEQFF. CDR3 nucleotides: TGTGCCAGCAGCCGAGAACTAGCGGGGGCGAACAATGAGCAGTTCTTC.

This clonotype was picked up a small number of times. The chain links TRBV9 to TRBJ2-7; TRBD2 agrees at 11 bases. Looked up from germline, CDR1 is SGDLS and CDR2 is YYNGEE. This CDR3 has 16 amino acids. After removal of 4 bases from V and 3 bases from J, the junction contained 9 bases not matched to a gene. The DNA for the CDR3 is TGTGCCAGCAGCCCCTTAGCGGGAGGGCTCCTCTACGAGCAGTACTTC. Amino acids: CASSPLAGGLLYEQYF.

This clonotype was found many times. The chain recombines TRBV16 with TRBJ2-1; possibly TRBD1 for D (6 bases). From germline, CDR1 is KGHSY and CDR2 FQNENV. Trimming pared 4 bases from V and 3 bases from J, leaving 13 bases between. This CDR3 spans 15 amino acids. CDR3 region: CASSPARGIYNEQFF. In DNA form, the CDR3 reads TGTGCCAGCAGCCCGGCCAGGGGTATCTACAATGAGCAGTTCTTC.

This clonotype was detected only a few times. CDR3 coding DNA: TGCAGTGCTACCGGTTGGGGGGGACTGCCAGATACGCAGTATTTT. It specifies CSATGWGGLPDTQYF. This chain joins TRBV20-1 and TRBJ2-3, with 7 positions matching TRBD2. Germline CDR1 is DFQATT and CDR2 is SNEGSKA (reference sequence). V trimming: 4 bases; J trimming: 4 bases; junction bases outside the gene matches: 11. The CDR3 contains 15 residues.

In this sample, this clonotype turned up once. The CDR3 sequence: CASSLGATGYTF. In nucleotides, the CDR3 is TGTGCCAGCAGTTTGGGGGCAACTGGCTACACCTTC. This chain links TRBV28 with TRBJ1-2; TRBD1 might be the D (6 bases). V lost 3 bases and J lost 7, with 9 bases in between. CDR1 is MDHEN, CDR2 SYDVKM, per germline. This CDR3 is 12 amino acids long.

This clonotype has a handful of counts. The rearrangement uses TRBV12-3 or TRBV12-4 and TRBJ1-1; D uncertain. The CDR3 extends over 11 amino acids. Trimming removed 5 bases from V and 7 bases from J, with 8 bases in between. DNA for the CDR3: TGTGCCAGCAGTATAGAGATTGAAGCTTTCTTT. Its protein product is CASSIEIEAFF.

The chain couples TRBV5-6 to TRBJ2-1; D remains unclear. The V end was cut by 4 bases, the J end by 0 bases, with 17 bases between. The CDR3 is made up of 17 amino acids. CDR1 and CDR2 from the germline V gene are SGHDT and YYEEEE. This CDR3 reads CASSLTPAASSYNEQFF. CDR3 in DNA: TGTGCCAGCAGCCTGACCCCGGCGGCCAGCTCCTACAATGAGCAGTTCTTC. The full variable domain, in which reference TRBV5-6 and TRBJ2-1 provide the parts outside the CDR3, is DAGVTQSPTHLIKTRGQQVTLRCSPKSGHDTVSWYQQALGQGPQFIFQYYEEEERQRGNFPDRFSGHQFPNYSSELNVNALLLGDSALYLCASSLTPAASSYNEQFFGPGTRLTVL.

The genes are TRBV3-1 and TRBJ2-7; 12 nucleotides line up with TRBD2. CDR3 size: 14 residues. Germline CDR1 reads LGHDT; CDR2 reads YNNKEL (reference sequence). With V trimmed by 6 bases and J by 6 bases, 6 bases remained unmatched. The CDR3 sequence is CASRQAGLAGEQYF. In nucleotides, the CDR3 is TGTGCCAGCAGACAGGCGGGACTAGCGGGCGAGCAGTACTTC.

This clonotype occurred a few times. The J gene is TRBJ2-1, the V gene TRBV4-1; D unresolved. Deletions cut 1 base from V and 6 bases from J, with 10 bases between. Germline V gives CDR1 MGHRA, CDR2 YSYEKL. This CDR3 region has 14 residues. The CDR3 region has the DNA TGCGCCAGCAGCCAAGGCTGGAGCAGCAATGAGCAGTTCTTC. It yields the protein CASSQGWSSNEQFF.

Many counts were recorded for this clonotype. This sequence joins TRBV12-3 or TRBV12-4 and TRBJ1-1, with TRBD1 as a possible D gene (5 bases). The V and J ends lost 3 bases and 3 bases respectively, with 11 bases between them. CDR3 length: 14 amino acids. CDR3 sequence: CASSLGQTYTEAFF. As DNA, the CDR3 is TGTGCCAGCAGTTTGGGGCAGACCTACACTGAAGCTTTCTTT.

The genes are TRBV4-1 and TRBJ2-7; maybe TRBD1 (5 bases). Trimming took off 4 bases at V and 0 bases at J, with 16 bases between the two ends. This CDR3 is 16 amino acids long. Germline V CDR1 and CDR2: MGHRA, YSYEKL. CDR3 in DNA: TGCGCCAGCAGCCCCCGCCGACAGTCCGCCTCCTACGAGCAGTACTTC. Amino acids: CASSPRRQSASYEQYF.